One sample yielded the 10 T cell receptor beta chains listed below, sequenced in a study of blood T cell repertoires in COVID-19. TCRdb's copy holds only in-frame clones and misses some; the assay was immunoSEQ multiplex PCR. The sample yields 15,000 to 20,000 clones, approximately 91% seen once. Sequencing used peripheral blood. All receptors derive from a human donor in a cohort sampled during active COVID-19.

The J gene is TRBJ1-1, the V gene TRBV11-3; TRBD1 agrees at 9 bases. The CDR3 extends over 15 amino acids. CDR1 is SGHNT and CDR2 is YENEEA in the germline V gene. V lost 5 bases to trimming and J lost 3 bases; unmatched junction nucleotides: 7. CDR3 protein: CASSPGTGIHTEAFF. The CDR3, as DNA: TGTGCCAGCAGCCCCGGGACAGGGATACACACTGAAGCTTTCTTT.

The chain links TRBV10-1 to TRBJ2-7; D may be TRBD2 (5 bases). In germline, CDR1 is WNHNN, CDR2 SYGVQD (reference sequence). The CDR3 runs to 13 residues. V was cut by 8 bases and J by 0 bases, with 11 bases left in between. The CDR3 sequence is CASSRDFSYEQYF. CDR3 sequence (DNA): TGCGCCAGCTCCCGGGATTTCTCCTACGAGCAGTACTTC.

The rearrangement joins TRBV5-1 to TRBJ2-7; TRBD1 agrees at 10 bases. After removal of 2 bases from V and 1 base from J, the junction contained 3 bases not matched to a gene. Germline assignment: CDR1 SGHRS and CDR2 YFSETQ. The CDR3 covers 15 residues. The CDR3 sequence: CASSFPGQGSYEQYF. The CDR3, as DNA: TGCGCCAGCAGCTTTCCGGGACAGGGGTCCTACGAGCAGTACTTC.

This chain's CDR3 is CASSHFTRGETQYF. The CDR3 bases are TGTGCCAGCAGCCATTTTACCAGGGGAGAGACCCAGTACTTC. The gene calls are TRBV6-5 and TRBJ2-5, with D perhaps TRBD1 (6 bases). Germline values: CDR1 MNHEY, CDR2 SVGAGI. The ends were cut back, 6 bases at V and 4 bases at J, with 15 bases in the middle. The CDR3 loop spans 14 amino acids.

The V and J genes are TRBV29-1 and TRBJ2-7, with D possibly being TRBD2 (6 bases). The CDR3 has 12 amino acids. V was cut by 0 bases and J by 12 bases, with 15 bases left in between. Germline V gives CDR1 SQVTM, CDR2 ANQGSEA. This CDR3 is CSVEDPGEKGYF. The CDR3 DNA follows: TGCAGCGTTGAAGACCCGGGGGAAAAAGGGTACTTC.

CDR3 protein: CASSLNQGFSREQYF. CDR3 bases: TGTGCCAGCAGCTTAAACCAGGGGTTCTCACGCGAGCAGTACTTC. This chain links TRBV7-2 with TRBJ2-7; TRBD1 is a possible D gene (6 bases). Trimming shortened V by 2 bases and J by 6 bases, and 17 bases separated the two germline ends. The CDR3 consists of 15 residues. CDR1 is SGHTA, CDR2 FQGNSA, per germline.

Only one count was recorded for this clone. The chain has TRBV2 and TRBJ2-1; D is possibly TRBD1 (5 bases). The germline V gene encodes CDR1 SNHLY and CDR2 FYNNEI. The CDR3 consists of 15 residues. The ends were cut back, 3 bases at V and 4 bases at J, with 13 bases in the middle. The CDR3 nucleotides read TGTGCCAGCAGTGATGCAGGGATCCAGTACAATGAGCAGTTCTTC. Its translation: CASSDAGIQYNEQFF.

This chain joins TRBV6-6 and TRBJ2-3; TRBD2 agrees at 8 bases. CDR1 is MNHNY and CDR2 is SVGAGI in the germline V gene (reference sequence). The CDR3 is 17 amino acids. J was trimmed by 2 bases and V by 5 bases; bases with no gene match: 12. CDR3 residues: CASSLKPGGRITDTQYF. The CDR3, as DNA: TGTGCCAGCAGTCTAAAACCGGGGGGGCGAATCACAGATACGCAGTATTTT.

The chain couples TRBV27 to TRBJ1-5, with D uncertain. The V and J ends lost 4 bases and 0 bases respectively, with 7 bases between them. There are 14 residues in the CDR3. Germline V CDR1 and CDR2: MNHEY, SMNVEV (reference sequence). In DNA form, the CDR3 reads TGTGCCAGCAGTTCTGGAGATAGCAATCAGCCCCAGCATTTT. This sequence encodes CASSSGDSNQPQHF.

This clone was recorded only once. The CDR3 spells CASSSPGTGISYEQYF. The CDR3 DNA follows: TGTGCCAGCAGCTCCCCCGGGACAGGGATTTCCTACGAGCAGTACTTC. The rearrangement links TRBV7-2 to TRBJ2-7; 9 positions agree with TRBD1. V lost 4 bases to trimming and J lost 1 base; unmatched junction nucleotides: 8. Germline V lookup: CDR1 SGHTA, CDR2 FQGNSA. CDR3 length equals 16 residues.